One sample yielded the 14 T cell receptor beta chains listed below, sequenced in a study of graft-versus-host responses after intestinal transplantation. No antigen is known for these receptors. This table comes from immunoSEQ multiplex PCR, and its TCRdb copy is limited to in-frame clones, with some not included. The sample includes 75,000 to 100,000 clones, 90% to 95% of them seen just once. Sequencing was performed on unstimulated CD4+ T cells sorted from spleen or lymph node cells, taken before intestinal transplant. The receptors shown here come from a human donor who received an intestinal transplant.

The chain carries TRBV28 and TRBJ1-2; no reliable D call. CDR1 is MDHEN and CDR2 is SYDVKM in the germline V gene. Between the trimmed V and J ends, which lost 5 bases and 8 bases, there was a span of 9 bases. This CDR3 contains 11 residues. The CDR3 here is CASSNDNGYTF. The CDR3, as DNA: TGTGCCAGCAGTAACGACAACGGCTACACCTTC.

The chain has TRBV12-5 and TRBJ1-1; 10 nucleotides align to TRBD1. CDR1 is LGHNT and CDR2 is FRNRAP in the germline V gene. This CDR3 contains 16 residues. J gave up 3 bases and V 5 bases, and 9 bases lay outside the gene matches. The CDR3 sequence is CASGPRQGARDTEAFF. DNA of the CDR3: TGTGCTAGTGGTCCCAGACAGGGGGCGAGAGACACTGAAGCTTTCTTT. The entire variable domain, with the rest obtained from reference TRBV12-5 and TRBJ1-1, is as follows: DARVTQTPRHKVTEMGQEVTMRCQPILGHNTVFWYRQTMMQGLELLAYFRNRAPLDDSGMPKDRFSAEMPDATLATLKIQPSEPRDSAVYFCASGPRQGARDTEAFFGQGTRLTVV.

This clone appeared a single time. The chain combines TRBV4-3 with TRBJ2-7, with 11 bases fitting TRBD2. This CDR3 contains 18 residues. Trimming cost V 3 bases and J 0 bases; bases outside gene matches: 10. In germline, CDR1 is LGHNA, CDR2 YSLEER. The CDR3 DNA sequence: TGCGCCAGCAGCCATTACCCCGGGACTAGCGGTATCTCCTACGAGCAGTACTTC. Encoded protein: CASSHYPGTSGISYEQYF.

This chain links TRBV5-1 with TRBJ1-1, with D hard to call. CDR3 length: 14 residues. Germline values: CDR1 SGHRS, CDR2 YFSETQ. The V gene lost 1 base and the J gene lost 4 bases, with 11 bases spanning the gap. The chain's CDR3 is CASSLPGRGTEAFF. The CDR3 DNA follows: TGCGCCAGCAGCTTGCCCGGGCGGGGCACTGAAGCTTTCTTT. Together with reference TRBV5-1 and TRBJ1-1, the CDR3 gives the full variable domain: KAGVTQTPRYLIKTRGQQVTLSCSPISGHRSVSWYQQTPGQGLQFLFEYFSETQRNKGNFPGRFSGRQFSNSRSEMNVSTLELGDSALYLCASSLPGRGTEAFFGQGTRLTVV.

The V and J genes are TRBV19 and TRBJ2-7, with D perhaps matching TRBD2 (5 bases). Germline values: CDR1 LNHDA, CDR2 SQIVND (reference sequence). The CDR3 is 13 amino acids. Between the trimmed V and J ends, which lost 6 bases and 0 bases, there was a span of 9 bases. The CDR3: CASRLAGSYEQYF. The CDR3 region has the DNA TGTGCCAGTAGGCTAGCCGGCTCCTACGAGCAGTACTTC.

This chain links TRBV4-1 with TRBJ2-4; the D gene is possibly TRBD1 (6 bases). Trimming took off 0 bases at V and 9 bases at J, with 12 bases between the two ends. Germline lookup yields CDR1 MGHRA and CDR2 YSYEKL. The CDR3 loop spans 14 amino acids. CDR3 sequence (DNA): TGCGCCAGCAGCCAAGATCAGGGGTCGGGCATTCAGTACTTC. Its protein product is CASSQDQGSGIQYF.

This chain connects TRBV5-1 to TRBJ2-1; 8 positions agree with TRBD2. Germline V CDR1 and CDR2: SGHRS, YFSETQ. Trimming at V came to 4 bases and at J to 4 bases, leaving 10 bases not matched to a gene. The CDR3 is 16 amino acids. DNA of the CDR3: TGCGCCAGCAGCGTCTGGACTAGCCCCTCGTACAATGAGCAGTTCTTC. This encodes CASSVWTSPSYNEQFF.

The DNA of the CDR3 is TGTGCCAGCACCATGAACGGACAGCTCCAAGAGACCCAGTACTTC. Protein product: CASTMNGQLQETQYF. V usage is TRBV6-1 and J usage is TRBJ2-5, with a possible D match to TRBD1 (6 bases). The CDR3 length is 15 residues. Germline lookup yields CDR1 MNHNS and CDR2 SASEGT. V lost 7 bases to trimming and J lost 1 base, with 16 bases between them.

The CDR3 here is CASSPGQGTDTQYF. The CDR3 DNA sequence: TGTGCCAGCAGCCCCGGACAGGGCACAGATACGCAGTATTTT. The rearrangement uses TRBV5-8 and TRBJ2-3; 7 nucleotides line up with TRBD1. The germline gives CDR1 SGHTS, CDR2 YDEGEE. This CDR3 has 14 residues. The junction had 3 bases not matched to a gene; V was cut back by 4 bases and J by 1 base.

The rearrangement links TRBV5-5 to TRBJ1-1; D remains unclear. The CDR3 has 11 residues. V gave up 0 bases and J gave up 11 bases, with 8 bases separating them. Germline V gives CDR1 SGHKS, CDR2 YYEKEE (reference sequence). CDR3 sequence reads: CASSLAGWAFF. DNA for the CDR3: TGTGCCAGCAGCTTGGCCGGGTGGGCTTTCTTT.

Here the CDR3 reads CASSEAPTREIEQFF. The CDR3 nucleotides are TGTGCCAGCAGTGAAGCGCCGACTAGAGAGATAGAGCAGTTCTTC. The J gene is TRBJ2-1, the V gene TRBV6-1, with D tentatively TRBD2 (6 bases). The CDR3 has 15 amino acids. In germline, CDR1 is MNHNS, CDR2 SASEGT. Between the trimmed V and J ends, which lost 0 bases and 10 bases, there was a span of 16 bases.

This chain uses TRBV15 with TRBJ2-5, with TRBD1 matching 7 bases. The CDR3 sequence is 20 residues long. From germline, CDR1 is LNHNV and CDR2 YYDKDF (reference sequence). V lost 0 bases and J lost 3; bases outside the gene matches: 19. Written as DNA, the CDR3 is TGTGCCACCAGCAGAGAATTTTTACAGGGGTCAGGGGGAAAGGAAGAGACCCAGTACTTC. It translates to CATSREFLQGSGGKEETQYF.

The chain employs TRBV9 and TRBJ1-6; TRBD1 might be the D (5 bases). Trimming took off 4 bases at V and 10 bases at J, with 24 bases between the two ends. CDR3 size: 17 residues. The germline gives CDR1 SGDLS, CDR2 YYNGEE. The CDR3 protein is CASSSQWGTGGGSPLHF. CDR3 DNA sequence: TGTGCCAGCAGCTCACAGTGGGGGACCGGTGGGGGGTCACCCCTCCACTTT.

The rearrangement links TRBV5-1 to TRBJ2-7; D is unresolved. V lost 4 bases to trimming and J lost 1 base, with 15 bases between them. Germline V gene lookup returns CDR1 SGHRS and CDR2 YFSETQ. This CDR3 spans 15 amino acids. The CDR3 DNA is TGCGCCAGCAGCCTCGGAGTGGCCGCATCCTACGAGCAGTACTTC. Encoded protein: CASSLGVAASYEQYF.